A single sample is the source of the 29 T cell receptor beta chains below, sequenced in a study of technical replicates of blood from a handful of donors. Using immunoSEQ multiplex PCR, the repertoire was profiled, and TCRdb retains in-frame clones only, with some absent. Of more than 65,000 clones in the sample, less than 97% are singletons; the top ten hold more than 0.2%. Material for sequencing was T cells isolated from PBMCs. The receptors were gathered from a human donor in good health.

The chain couples TRBV27 to TRBJ2-1; 11 positions agree with TRBD2. Trimming removed 6 bases from V and 4 bases from J; junction bases left unmatched: 2. The CDR3 loop spans 14 amino acids. From germline, CDR1 is MNHEY and CDR2 SMNVEV (reference sequence). CDR3 in DNA: TGTGCCAGCAGAAGACTAGCGGGATACAATGAGCAGTTCTTC. Translating it yields CASRRLAGYNEQFF.

Only one count was recorded for this clone. The rearrangement links TRBV6-5 to TRBJ2-5, with D perhaps matching TRBD2 (6 bases). The CDR3 is 10 residues long. V was cut by 8 bases and J by 5 bases, with 6 bases left in between. Per the germline V gene, CDR1 is MNHEY and CDR2 is SVGAGI. CDR3 sequence reads: CASGGETQYF. DNA of the CDR3: TGTGCCAGCGGGGGGGAGACCCAGTACTTC.

The rearrangement uses TRBV19 and TRBJ2-7, with 9 bases fitting TRBD2. V was clipped by 6 bases and J by 0 bases; unmatched bases: 3. CDR3 length equals 14 residues. CDR1 and CDR2 from the germline V gene are LNHDA and SQIVND (reference sequence). In DNA, the CDR3 is TGTGCCAGTAGAGTAGCGGGGGACTCCTACGAGCAGTACTTC. Translated: CASRVAGDSYEQYF.

The V and J genes are TRBV7-9 and TRBJ1-4, with D hard to call. The better agreement between TRBJ2-2 and the DNA end casts doubt on the J call. The germline V gene encodes CDR1 SEHNR and CDR2 FQNEAQ (reference sequence). The CDR3 sequence is 11 residues long. The CDR3 protein is CASSLTWELFF. The DNA of the CDR3 is TGTGCCAGCAGCCTCACGTGGGAGCTGTTTTTT.

This chain joins TRBV5-1 and TRBJ1-2, with D possibly matching TRBD1 (6 bases). The CDR3 extends over 14 amino acids. CDR1 SGHRS and CDR2 YFSETQ come from the germline V gene. The V end lost 4 bases, the J end lost 6 bases, and 16 bases lay between the germline ends. The CDR3 DNA reads TGCGCCAGCAGCCACAGGGCTCCTTTGGATGGCTACACCTTC. Amino acid sequence: CASSHRAPLDGYTF.

The count of this clone is one. J is TRBJ1-4 and V is TRBV6-1, with D hard to call. Germline CDR1 and CDR2: MNHNS and SASEGT. V was pared by 0 bases and J by 7 bases, with 15 bases between. The CDR3 has 16 residues. CDR3 coding DNA: TGTGCCAGCAGTGAAGCGCTTCGAGGGAATCGTGAAAAACTGTTTTTT. This sequence encodes CASSEALRGNREKLFF.

The count of this clone is one. The chain uses TRBV27 and TRBJ1-2, with D possibly matching TRBD1 (5 bases). The CDR3 is 14 amino acids. Between the trimmed V and J ends, which lost 5 bases and 6 bases, there was a span of 16 bases. CDR1 is MNHEY and CDR2 is SMNVEV in the germline V gene (reference sequence). This CDR3 reads CASSLSGSGNGYTF. The CDR3 nucleotides are TGTGCCAGCAGTCTTTCAGGGTCCGGTAATGGCTACACCTTC.

The J gene is TRBJ1-1, the V gene TRBV10-3; the D gene is possibly TRBD1 (5 bases). CDR1 is ENHRY and CDR2 is SYGVKD in the germline V gene. Trimming removed 6 bases from V and 0 bases from J, with 23 bases in between. The CDR3 runs 18 residues. CDR3 region: CAIRGGETAGSMNTEAFF. The CDR3 bases are TGTGCCATCAGGGGGGGGGAGACGGCCGGGAGTATGAACACTGAAGCTTTCTTT.

The rearrangement links TRBV11-2 to TRBJ1-2; a weak D match, TRBD1 (6 bases). The CDR3 runs 16 residues. Germline lookup yields CDR1 SGHAT and CDR2 FQNNGV. V gave up 7 bases and J gave up 1 base, with 19 bases separating them. CDR3 sequence reads: CASNNLTGQSNYGYTF. The CDR3, as DNA: TGTGCCAGCAACAACCTTACTGGACAGAGTAACTATGGCTACACCTTC.

Only one count was recorded for this clone. The chain combines TRBV15 with TRBJ1-1; no reliable D call. V was trimmed by 8 bases and J by 5 bases, leaving 15 bases between them. The CDR3 is 13 residues long. Per the germline V gene, CDR1 is LNHNV and CDR2 is YYDKDF (reference sequence). CDR3 protein: CATRKLRVTEAFF. The CDR3 coding sequence is TGTGCCACCCGTAAATTACGGGTTACTGAAGCTTTCTTT.

This clone was seen once. The J gene is TRBJ2-5, the V gene TRBV6-1, with TRBD1 matching 8 bases. CDR1 and CDR2 (germline): MNHNS, SASEGT. This CDR3 is built from 15 residues. J was trimmed by 7 bases and V by 1 base; bases with no gene match: 8. The CDR3, as DNA: TGTGCCAGCAGTGAAGAGGGGACAGGTTCGGGGACCCAGTACTTC. Its protein product is CASSEEGTGSGTQYF.

This rearrangement joins TRBV6-5 to TRBJ2-7; TRBD1 agrees at 9 bases. J lost 3 bases, V lost 5 bases, and 5 bases had no gene match. The CDR3 has 14 residues. Germline values: CDR1 MNHEY, CDR2 SVGAGI. The CDR3 DNA is TGTGCCAGCAGTCGATCGGGACAGGGCTACGAGCAGTACTTC. As protein: CASSRSGQGYEQYF.

This chain connects TRBV19 to TRBJ1-2; no firm D call. Looked up from germline, CDR1 is LNHDA and CDR2 is SQIVND (reference sequence). Trimming cost V 3 bases and J 4 bases, with 12 bases left between them. This CDR3 has 14 amino acids. The CDR3 coding sequence is TGTGCCAGTAGTATTTTAGAGGGCCCCTATGGCTACACCTTC. This sequence encodes CASSILEGPYGYTF.

Only one count was recorded for this clone. The V call is TRBV12-5, the J call TRBJ1-2, with D hard to call. The CDR3 totals 15 residues. The V gene's germline CDR1 is LGHNT and CDR2 FRNRAP. The V gene lost 1 base and the J gene lost 5 bases, with 14 bases spanning the gap. The CDR3 DNA reads as TGTGCTAGTGGTTTGGGAAAGGGAGTATTATATGGCTACACCTTC. This encodes CASGLGKGVLYGYTF.

The J gene is TRBJ1-1, the V gene TRBV29-1; no clear D gene. The V end was cut by 5 bases, the J end by 7 bases, with 5 bases between. The CDR3 runs 9 residues. Germline V lookup: CDR1 SQVTM, CDR2 ANQGSEA. The CDR3 DNA is TGCAGCGTTTCGGGTGAAGCTTTCTTT. This translates into CSVSGEAFF.

This clone was observed once. The gene calls are TRBV7-9 and TRBJ2-3, with 9 positions matching TRBD2. The J segment lost 4 bases and the V segment lost 4 bases, leaving 9 bases of the junction unmatched. The V gene's germline CDR1 is SEHNR and CDR2 FQNEAQ (reference sequence). The CDR3 has 16 residues. The CDR3 region has the DNA TGTGCCAGCAGCTCGGTAGCGGGAGTTGTACCAGATACGCAGTATTTT. Translated, it gives CASSSVAGVVPDTQYF.

The chain carries TRBV30 and TRBJ2-1; D gene uncertain. Per the germline V gene, CDR1 is GTSNPN and CDR2 is SVGIG (reference sequence). Trimming took off 6 bases at V and 0 bases at J, with 15 bases between the two ends. The CDR3 totals 15 residues. CDR3 protein: CACKPPSSSYNEQFF. As DNA, the CDR3 is TGTGCCTGCAAGCCCCCTTCGAGCTCCTACAATGAGCAGTTCTTC.

This clone occurred once. CDR3 sequence reads: CASSRDPTSGDNEQFF. CDR3 in DNA: TGTGCCAGCAGCCGCGATCCGACTAGCGGGGACAATGAGCAGTTCTTC. This chain uses TRBV9 with TRBJ2-1; 11 nucleotides match TRBD2. The J segment lost 5 bases and the V segment lost 4 bases, leaving 8 bases of the junction unmatched. Germline CDR1 and CDR2: SGDLS and YYNGEE. The CDR3 has 16 amino acids.

The genes are TRBV7-3 and TRBJ2-3, with TRBD1 identical over 7 bases. The CDR3 has 13 amino acids. The junction had 2 bases not matched to a gene; V was cut back by 5 bases and J by 3 bases. Germline lookup yields CDR1 SGHTA and CDR2 FQGTGA. CDR3 residues: CASSQDRTDTQYF. Here the CDR3 DNA reads TGTGCCAGCAGCCAGGACAGGACAGATACGCAGTATTTT.

The table lists this clone with a count of one. The chain carries TRBV10-3 and TRBJ1-5, with D unresolved. The CDR3 runs to 15 residues. Germline CDR1 reads ENHRY; CDR2 reads SYGVKD. The V gene lost 3 bases and the J gene lost 2 bases, with 11 bases spanning the gap. The CDR3 here is CAISDSGGGNQPQHF. The DNA of the CDR3 is TGTGCCATCAGTGATTCAGGAGGTGGCAATCAGCCCCAGCATTTT.

V is TRBV7-8 and J is TRBJ1-1; D unresolved. Germline CDR1 and CDR2: SGHVS and FQNEAQ. The CDR3 spans 15 residues. Trimming left V 1 base short and J 1 base short, with 10 bases between. CDR3 loop: CASSLGAGSNTEAFF. DNA for the CDR3: TGTGCCAGCAGCTTAGGAGCGGGCTCGAACACTGAAGCTTTCTTT.

V gene TRBV18 combines with J gene TRBJ1-2; 12 positions agree with TRBD1. Germline V lookup: CDR1 KGHSH, CDR2 LQKENI. The CDR3 length is 17 residues. The V and J ends lost 0 bases and 4 bases, in that order; junction bases with no gene match: 6. CDR3 sequence (DNA): TGTGCCAGCTCACCACCAAGGGACAGGGGGCCGATCTATGGCTACACCTTC. Its protein product is CASSPPRDRGPIYGYTF.

The rearrangement links TRBV5-1 to TRBJ1-4; weak D call: TRBD1 (5 bases). Germline V gene sequence: CDR1 SGHRS, CDR2 YFSETQ. The germline V and J ends were trimmed by 7 bases and 0 bases, with 13 bases remaining between them. This CDR3 spans 15 amino acids. DNA of the CDR3: TGCGCCAGCCACCCTGGGGGGACAACTAATGAAAAACTGTTTTTT. Its translation: CASHPGGTTNEKLFF.

V is TRBV6-1 and J is TRBJ2-7, with D unclear. The V end lost 1 base, the J end lost 5 bases, and 12 bases lay between the germline ends. This CDR3 comprises 14 residues. Germline V CDR1 and CDR2: MNHNS, SASEGT. CDR3 residues: CASSEVPGNNEQYF. The CDR3 region has the DNA TGTGCCAGCAGTGAAGTCCCAGGAAACAACGAGCAGTACTTC.

This clone came up a few times. The V gene is TRBV25-1, the J gene TRBJ2-2; 9 nucleotides match TRBD2. The CDR3 is made up of 14 amino acids. V lost 7 bases and J lost 3; bases outside the gene matches: 3. Germline values: CDR1 MGHDK, CDR2 SYGVNS. The CDR3 region is CASKGLADTGELFF. The CDR3 nucleotides read TGTGCCAGCAAGGGACTAGCCGACACCGGGGAGCTGTTTTTT. The full variable domain, completed using reference TRBV25-1 and TRBJ2-2, is EADIYQTPRYLVIGTGKKITLECSQTMGHDKMYWYQQDPGMELHLIHYSYGVNSTEKGDLSSESTVSRIRTEHFPLTLESARPSHTSQYLCASKGLADTGELFFGEGSRLTVL.

The chain is built from TRBV18 and TRBJ1-3; D ambiguous. This CDR3 has 13 amino acids. The germline gives CDR1 KGHSH, CDR2 LQKENI. V was cut by 5 bases and J by 4 bases, with 9 bases left in between. The CDR3 sequence: CASSSGVGNTIYF. CDR3 DNA sequence: TGTGCCAGCTCAAGCGGAGTGGGAAACACCATATATTTT.

Worth noting for this clone: This sample includes further DNA sequences coding for the same CDR3. V usage is TRBV7-9 and J usage is TRBJ1-5; 7 bases agree with TRBD1. V lost 5 bases and J lost 1; bases outside the gene matches: 2. Germline V gene data show CDR1 as SEHNR and CDR2 as FQNEAQ (reference sequence). The CDR3 is made up of 14 amino acids. CDR3 amino acids: CASSPTGSNQPQHF. In DNA form, the CDR3 reads TGTGCCAGCAGCCCGACAGGGAGCAATCAGCCCCAGCATTTT.

This clone was observed a single time. The chain couples TRBV7-9 to TRBJ2-1, with D possibly TRBD2 on 5 matching bases. This CDR3 is 17 amino acids long. Germline CDR1 reads SEHNR; CDR2 reads FQNEAQ (reference sequence). V dropped 5 bases and J dropped 2 bases, with 19 bases sitting between them. CDR3: CASSPVPLEATYNEQFF. CDR3 nucleotide sequence: TGTGCCAGCAGCCCCGTCCCTCTGGAGGCCACCTACAATGAGCAGTTCTTC.

V and J are TRBV2 and TRBJ2-4; 8 bases map to TRBD2. Germline V gives CDR1 SNHLY, CDR2 FYNNEI. The CDR3 is 16 residues long. V dropped 7 bases and J dropped 6; count of bases not matched to a gene: 14. DNA for the CDR3: TGTGCCAGCACCGAGTCTCTAGCGGGTTTAACAAACATTCAGTACTTC. Amino acids: CASTESLAGLTNIQYF.